One and the same sample provided the 21 T cell receptor beta chains below, sequenced in a study of blood T cells in healthy people across ages. Then a second PCR, running about 6 to 12 cycles, was carried out with a sample-barcoded 5' primer and a J-beta primer mix. Each CDR3 protein is one row after TCRdb ran MiXCR on the 5' RACE reads. The repertoire has 850,000 to 1,100,000 distinct CDR3 sequences, 35% to 45% of them found once; the top ten carry less than 15%. The sequenced sample consisted of blood. These receptors were obtained from a man between 18 and 35 years old in good health.

V gene TRBV4-1 combines with J gene TRBJ2-4, with D perhaps assigned TRBD1 or TRBD2 (5 bases each). CDR1 is MGHRA, CDR2 YSYEKL, per germline. The V gene lost 3 bases and the J gene lost 0 bases, with 15 bases spanning the gap. CDR3 size: 17 residues. Here the CDR3 DNA reads TGCGCCAGCAGCCACCGGGACGGGGAACTAGCCAAAAACATTCAGTACTTC. This sequence encodes CASSHRDGELAKNIQYF.

The rearrangement links TRBV20-1 to TRBJ1-1; 7 bases map to TRBD1. CDR3 length equals 15 residues. J lost 2 bases, V lost 1 base, and 7 bases had no gene match. Per the germline V gene, CDR1 is DFQATT and CDR2 is SNEGSKA (reference sequence). This chain's CDR3 is CSARGFRTGNTEAFF. The CDR3 DNA follows: TGCAGTGCTAGAGGATTCCGGACAGGAAACACTGAAGCTTTCTTT.

V gene TRBV3-1 combines with J gene TRBJ1-1; the D gene is possibly TRBD1 (5 bases). The CDR3 runs to 14 residues. Trimming took 5 bases from V and 2 from J, leaving 12 bases between them. Looked up from germline, CDR1 is LGHDT and CDR2 is YNNKEL (reference sequence). CDR3 protein: CASSSSTANTEAFF. The CDR3 region has the DNA TGTGCCAGCAGCTCTTCGACAGCAAACACTGAAGCTTTCTTT.

This clonotype was detected only a few times. The chain couples TRBV4-1 to TRBJ2-3; D is uncertain. This CDR3 spans 17 amino acids. Trimming took off 1 base at V and 0 bases at J, with 14 bases between the two ends. CDR1 MGHRA and CDR2 YSYEKL come from the germline V gene. The CDR3 coding sequence is TGCGCCAGCAGCCAAGTAAAGTCCGGATATAGCACAGATACGCAGTATTTT. Protein: CASSQVKSGYSTDTQYF.

This chain links TRBV20-1 with TRBJ2-5, with TRBD2 matching 10 bases. Trimming cost V 6 bases and J 1 base; bases outside gene matches: 8. CDR1 and CDR2 from the germline V gene are DFQATT and SNEGSKA (reference sequence). This CDR3 is 15 amino acids long. The CDR3 region is CSAPSGLATQETQYF. CDR3 nucleotides: TGCAGTGCCCCGTCGGGACTAGCGACCCAAGAGACCCAGTACTTC.

This clonotype was seen a few times. The chain uses TRBV4-1 and TRBJ2-1; TRBD2 is a possible D gene (6 bases). The CDR3 is made up of 15 amino acids. From germline, CDR1 is MGHRA and CDR2 YSYEKL. The ends were cut back, 1 base at V and 7 bases at J, with 14 bases in the middle. The CDR3: CASSQAGRMGNEQFF. The CDR3 region has the DNA TGCGCCAGCAGCCAAGCGGGGAGGATGGGTAATGAGCAGTTCTTC.

The sample holds a few counts of this clonotype. CDR3 DNA: TGTGCCAGCAATGGAGACAGGGCGGTTGGCTACACCTTC. Translated, it gives CASNGDRAVGYTF. The chain combines TRBV4-2 with TRBJ1-2, with 7 bases matching TRBD1. J gave up 7 bases and V 7 bases, and 9 bases lay outside the gene matches. The CDR3 is 13 residues long. Germline CDR1 is LGHNA and CDR2 is YNFKEQ.

This rearrangement joins TRBV4-1 to TRBJ2-7; 8 nucleotides align to TRBD2. This CDR3 spans 14 amino acids. The V and J ends lost 2 bases and 4 bases, in that order; junction bases with no gene match: 4. Germline CDR1 and CDR2: MGHRA and YSYEKL. CDR3 region: CASSQIAGQYEQYF. CDR3 DNA sequence: TGCGCCAGCAGCCAAATAGCGGGGCAATACGAGCAGTACTTC.

The V call is TRBV6-5, the J call TRBJ1-2; D is ambiguous. The germline CDR1 and CDR2 sequences are MNHEY and SVGAGI. The length of the CDR3 is 15 residues. V lost 6 bases, J lost 3 bases, and 17 bases lay in between. CDR3 DNA sequence: TGTGCCAGCAGACCCAGGACGGGCGGGCACTATGGCTACACCTTC. It encodes CASRPRTGGHYGYTF.

This clonotype was seen only a few times. The CDR3 region has the DNA TGTGCCAGCAACGACCAGGGGGGGAATCAGCCCCAGCATTTT. Translated: CASNDQGGNQPQHF. The chain employs TRBV2 and TRBJ1-5; 7 bases line up with TRBD1. CDR1 is SNHLY and CDR2 is FYNNEI in the germline V gene. Trimming took 7 bases from V and 4 from J; bases not matched to a gene: 7. This CDR3 is 14 amino acids long. The full variable domain, its missing parts supplied by reference TRBV2 and TRBJ1-5, is EPEVTQTPSHQVTQMGQEVILRCVPISNHLYFYWYRQILGQKVEFLVSFYNNEISEKSEIFDDQFSVERPDGSNFTLKIRSTKLEDSAMYFCASNDQGGNQPQHFGDGTRLSIL.

The CDR3 region has the DNA TGCAGCGTTCAAAAGGTGTCCCAAGAGACCCAGTACTTC. Amino acid sequence: CSVQKVSQETQYF. The chain joins TRBV29-1 to TRBJ2-5; no clear D gene. The CDR3 spans 13 residues. Trimming took off 5 bases at V and 1 base at J, with 11 bases between the two ends. Germline CDR1 reads SQVTM; CDR2 reads ANQGSEA.

In its sample, this clonotype was seen a few times. This chain uses TRBV6-2 or TRBV6-3 with TRBJ2-5; 8 bases agree with TRBD2. Per germline, CDR1 MNHEY and CDR2 SVGEGT. With 7 bases clipped from V and 5 bases from J, the junction kept 6 bases outside the gene matches. The CDR3 length is 13 residues. CDR3 DNA: TGTGCCAGCAAGCGGACTAGCTATGAGACCCAGTACTTC. Translated, it gives CASKRTSYETQYF.

In this sample, this clonotype turned up once. V gene TRBV18 combines with J gene TRBJ2-7, with D possibly matching TRBD2 (6 bases). In germline, CDR1 is KGHSH, CDR2 LQKENI. The CDR3 covers 14 residues. The V gene lost 0 bases and the J gene lost 7 bases, with 13 bases spanning the gap. In DNA, the CDR3 is TGTGCCAGCTCACCACCGGGGGGATTAAGGGAGCAGTACTTC. Amino acids: CASSPPGGLREQYF.

The chain uses TRBV3-1 and TRBJ2-7; no firm D call. Germline V gene sequence: CDR1 LGHDT, CDR2 YNNKEL (reference sequence). V was cut by 0 bases and J by 10 bases, with 13 bases left in between. The CDR3 consists of 13 residues. The DNA of the CDR3 is TGTGCCAGCAGCCAAGATCGGAGACGAGCTCAGTACTTC. Its translation: CASSQDRRRAQYF.

The chain has TRBV4-2 and TRBJ2-7; 14 nucleotides align to TRBD2. The CDR3 covers 16 residues. Germline values: CDR1 LGHNA, CDR2 YNFKEQ. J lost 0 bases, V lost 5 bases, and 3 bases had no gene match. The CDR3 spells CASSFGLAGGSYEQYF. CDR3 coding DNA: TGTGCCAGCAGCTTTGGACTAGCGGGGGGCTCCTACGAGCAGTACTTC.

The CDR3 region is CASSSRGPSQEGYTF. The CDR3 bases are TGTGCCAGCAGCTCCAGGGGGCCGTCTCAAGAAGGCTACACCTTC. This chain connects TRBV11-2 to TRBJ1-2; 8 bases line up with TRBD1. The CDR3 spans 15 residues. The V gene end was trimmed by 4 bases and the J gene end by 8 bases; junction bases not matched to a gene: 12. The germline V gene has CDR1 SGHAT and CDR2 FQNNGV.

V is TRBV4-3 and J is TRBJ1-1; D may be TRBD1 (6 bases). The V gene lost 0 bases and the J gene lost 5 bases, with 16 bases spanning the gap. Germline-derived CDR1 and CDR2 are LGHNA and YSLEER. This CDR3 region has 16 residues. The CDR3 sequence is CASSQEQWTARTEAFF. The CDR3 region has the DNA TGCGCCAGCAGCCAAGAGCAATGGACAGCCAGGACTGAAGCTTTCTTT.

The chain is built from TRBV12-3 or TRBV12-4 and TRBJ2-3; D unclear. The V and J ends lost 6 bases and 4 bases respectively, with 14 bases between them. This CDR3 spans 14 amino acids. DNA for the CDR3: TGTGCCAGCAGGGGGTCCTTCTCCCCAGATACGCAGTATTTT. It yields the protein CASRGSFSPDTQYF.

The chain employs TRBV28 and TRBJ2-3; possible D gene TRBD2, 5 bases. The CDR3 covers 14 residues. The germline V and J ends were trimmed by 7 bases and 4 bases, with 15 bases remaining between them. The germline gives CDR1 MDHEN, CDR2 SYDVKM. CDR3 sequence reads: CASTPSASPDTQYF. As DNA, the CDR3 is TGTGCCAGCACCCCTTCGGCTAGCCCAGATACGCAGTATTTT.

The table lists this clonotype with a few counts. The rearrangement joins TRBV29-1 to TRBJ1-1, with 7 bases identical to TRBD1. The germline CDR1 and CDR2 sequences are SQVTM and ANQGSEA. V lost 7 bases and J lost 5; bases outside the gene matches: 10. This CDR3 is 13 amino acids long. CDR3 nucleotides: TGCAGCGCGGGACAGCGGGAGGTGACTGAAGCTTTCTTT. The encoded protein is CSAGQREVTEAFF.

This clonotype occurred many times. The V gene is TRBV5-1, the J gene TRBJ2-1, with no clear D. Per germline, CDR1 SGHRS and CDR2 YFSETQ. This CDR3 has 12 residues. Trimming removed 4 bases at V and 5 bases at J, with 7 bases between. CDR3 loop: CASSLLDNEQFF. The DNA for the CDR3 is TGCGCCAGCAGCCTTTTAGACAATGAGCAGTTCTTC.